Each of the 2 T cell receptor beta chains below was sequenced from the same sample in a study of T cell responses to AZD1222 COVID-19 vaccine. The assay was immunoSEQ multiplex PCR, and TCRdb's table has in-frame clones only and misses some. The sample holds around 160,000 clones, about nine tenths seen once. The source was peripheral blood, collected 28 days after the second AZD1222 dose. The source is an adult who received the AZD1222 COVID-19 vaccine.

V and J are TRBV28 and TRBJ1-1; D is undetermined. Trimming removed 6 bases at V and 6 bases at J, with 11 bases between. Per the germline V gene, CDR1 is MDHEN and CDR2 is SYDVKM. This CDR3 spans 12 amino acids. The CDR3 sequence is CASSSLRAEAFF. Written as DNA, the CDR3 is TGTGCCAGCAGCTCTCTACGGGCTGAAGCTTTCTTT.

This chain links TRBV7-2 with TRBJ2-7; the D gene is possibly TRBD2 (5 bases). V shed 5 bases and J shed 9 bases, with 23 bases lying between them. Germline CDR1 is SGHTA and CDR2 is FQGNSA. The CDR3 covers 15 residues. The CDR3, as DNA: TGTGCCAGCAGCCCCTATGCATCCCTAACGGCGGGGCAGTACTTC. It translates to CASSPYASLTAGQYF.